A selection of T cell receptor beta chains follows, all from one sample in a study of T cells in Graves' hyperthyroidism and ophthalmopathy. Each CDR3 protein gets one entry after TCRdb re-called the multiplex PCR reads with MiXCR. The sample yields about 350,000 distinct CDR3 sequences, 15% to 20% seen once. The specimen sequenced was blood. These receptors all come from a woman under 40 with Graves' hyperthyroidism that later progressed to Graves' ophthalmopathy. Both conserved end residues are part of each CDR3. Fields, in order: V gene, D gene, J gene, clone size, CDR3 protein, CDR3 DNA. A D gene is named only where the DNA matches it firmly. Only part of the rows carry a size: once, few, many, or a class if the clone is expanded.

TRBV28	TRBD2	TRBJ2-1	few	CASNRGLADYNEQFF	TGTGCCAGCAACCGTGGACTAGCGGACTACAATGAGCAGTTCTTC
TRBV7-9	TRBD2	TRBJ2-7	.	CASMKRGSLEQYF	TGTGCCAGCATGAAGCGGGGGAGTCTAGAGCAGTACTTC
TRBV9	TRBD1	TRBJ1-1	many	CASSAHQQGLYTEAFF	TGTGCCAGCAGCGCCCACCAACAGGGGCTATACACTGAAGCTTTCTTT
TRBV2	TRBD2	TRBJ2-3	many	CASSEGRLAGAPDTQYF	TGTGCCAGCAGTGAAGGTCGACTAGCGGGAGCCCCAGATACGCAGTATTTT
TRBV6-1	.	TRBJ1-1	many	CASNIRGGGSNTEAFF	TGTGCCAGCAATATCAGGGGAGGAGGGTCGAACACTGAAGCTTTCTTT
TRBV2	.	TRBJ2-1	.	CASSESGPQFF	TGTGCCAGCAGTGAAAGCGGGCCCCAGTTCTTC
TRBV5-6	.	TRBJ2-2	few	CASSFGVGTGELFF	TGTGCCAGCAGCTTCGGTGTGGGTACCGGGGAGCTGTTTTTT
TRBV11-2	.	TRBJ2-5	many	CASTLLLGTEETQYF	TGTGCCAGCACCCTCTTGTTGGGGACGGAGGAGACCCAGTACTTC
TRBV28	.	TRBJ1-2	.	CASSRGGGFSNYGYTF	TGTGCCAGCAGTCGCGGCGGTGGGTTTTCTAACTATGGCTACACCTTC
TRBV6-1	TRBD1	TRBJ1-2	.	CASSEVGDRPF	TGTGCCAGCAGTGAAGTCGGGGACAGGCCCTTC
TRBV3-1	.	TRBJ2-5	many	CASSLNGGERETQYF	TGTGCCAGCAGCCTGAATGGTGGGGAACGGGAGACCCAGTACTTC
TRBV15	.	TRBJ1-1	many	CATTPPGRMGENTEAFF	TGTGCCACCACACCCCCAGGGCGGATGGGGGAAAACACTGAAGCTTTCTTT
TRBV5-1	TRBD1	TRBJ1-2	many	CASSSGQATNYGYTF	TGCGCCAGCAGCTCGGGACAGGCGACTAACTATGGCTACACCTTC
TRBV2	.	TRBJ1-5	many	CASKGFGYQPQHF	TGTGCCAGCAAAGGTTTCGGCTATCAGCCCCAGCATTTT
TRBV19	.	TRBJ2-2	many	CATSTGPGELFF	TGTGCCACCTCAACAGGACCCGGGGAGCTGTTTTTT
TRBV3-1	TRBD1	TRBJ2-2	.	CASSPRTGVTGELFF	TGTGCCAGCAGCCCGCGGACAGGGGTGACCGGGGAGCTGTTTTTT
TRBV6-2/TRBV6-3	TRBD2	TRBJ2-7	few	CASNGLAGISYGQYF	TGTGCCAGCAATGGACTAGCGGGCATAAGCTACGGGCAGTACTTC
TRBV9	.	TRBJ2-1	few	CASTGPDSSYNEQFF	TGTGCCAGCACCGGACCGGACAGCTCCTACAATGAGCAGTTCTTC
TRBV20-1	.	TRBJ1-1	many	CSARGDGYTEAFF	TGCAGTGCTAGGGGAGACGGATACACTGAAGCTTTCTTT
TRBV28	.	TRBJ1-5	few	CASSFLWGPTQPQHF	TGTGCCAGCAGTTTTCTCTGGGGGCCAACCCAGCCCCAGCATTTT
TRBV4-1	.	TRBJ1-2	.	CASSQGGRTGGYGYTF	TGCGCCAGCAGCCAGGGGGGAAGGACGGGGGGTTATGGCTACACCTTC
TRBV11-2	.	TRBJ2-3	.	CASSQSAPTDTQYF	TGTGCCAGCAGCCAGTCTGCCCCCACAGATACGCAGTATTTT
TRBV27	TRBD2	TRBJ2-3	many	CASRSIAGGLDTQYF	TGTGCCAGCAGGTCCATAGCGGGGGGGCTTGATACGCAGTATTTT
TRBV5-1	.	TRBJ1-6	few	CASSLVGGSRGLSPLHF	TGCGCCAGCAGCTTGGTAGGGGGTTCCAGAGGACTTTCACCCCTCCACTTT
TRBV7-9	.	TRBJ1-5	.	CASAEGAYSNQPQHF	TGTGCCAGCGCGGAGGGAGCATATAGCAATCAGCCCCAGCATTTT
TRBV4-1	TRBD2	TRBJ2-1	.	CASSRLAGGYNDQFF	TGCGCCAGCAGCCGACTAGCGGGGGGGTACAATGATCAGTTCTTC
TRBV29-1	.	TRBJ2-1	few	CSVGPQGNEQFF	TGCAGCGTTGGCCCCCAGGGGAATGAGCAGTTCTTC
TRBV5-8	TRBD1	TRBJ2-1	few	CASSWLFPGQGADEQFF	TGTGCCAGCAGCTGGTTGTTTCCGGGACAGGGTGCGGATGAGCAGTTCTTC
TRBV20-1	.	TRBJ1-2	many	CSAKEQGRAREFGYTF	TGCAGTGCTAAAGAGCAGGGACGGGCAAGAGAATTCGGCTACACCTTC
TRBV7-9	TRBD2	TRBJ2-1	few	CASSTGTSGAYNEQFF	TGTGCCAGCAGCACCGGGACTAGCGGGGCCTACAATGAGCAGTTCTTC
TRBV11-1	TRBD1	TRBJ2-7	many	CASSAAPGQGRENEQYF	TGTGCCAGCAGCGCGGCGCCGGGACAGGGGAGGGAAAACGAGCAGTACTTC
TRBV28	TRBD2	TRBJ2-1	many	CASTPKVAGGQSQFGEQFF	TGTGCCAGCACCCCTAAGGTAGCGGGAGGGCAAAGTCAATTCGGTGAGCAGTTCTTC
TRBV7-8	.	TRBJ2-3	few	CASNQAGDTQYF	TGTGCCAGCAACCAAGCGGGAGATACGCAGTATTTT
TRBV20-1	.	TRBJ2-2	.	CSARGTDNTGELFF	TGCAGTGCTAGAGGGACGGACAACACCGGGGAGCTGTTTTTT
TRBV5-1	.	TRBJ1-6	few	CASSLGHNNSPLHF	TGCGCCAGCAGCTTGGGACACAATAATTCACCCCTCCACTTT
TRBV28	TRBD1	TRBJ2-7	many	CASSLSRTGDYEQYF	TGTGCCAGCAGTCTTTCACGGACAGGTGACTACGAGCAGTACTTC
TRBV20-1	.	TRBJ2-5	many	CSASGKQETQYF	TGCAGTGCTAGCGGAAAGCAAGAGACCCAGTACTTC
TRBV4-1	.	TRBJ1-2	.	CASSQVGTRPSNNYGYTF	TGCGCCAGCAGCCAAGTTGGGACACGTCCATCGAATAACTATGGCTACACCTTC
TRBV7-2	.	TRBJ2-7	many	CASRTAHGGLNYEQYF	TGTGCCAGCAGAACGGCCCACGGGGGTCTTAACTACGAGCAGTACTTC
TRBV27	TRBD1	TRBJ1-2	many	CASRPTGGNYGYTF	TGTGCCAGCAGACCTACAGGGGGCAACTATGGCTACACCTTC
TRBV27	TRBD1	TRBJ1-5	many	CASNKPLTGRSNQPQHF	TGTGCCAGCAACAAACCCTTGACAGGGAGAAGCAATCAGCCCCAGCATTTT
TRBV6-1	.	TRBJ1-3	many	CASSSDLLTSSGNTIYF	TGTGCCAGCAGTTCGGATCTCCTCACGAGCTCTGGAAACACCATATATTTT
TRBV11-2	.	TRBJ2-7	.	CASSPCLGLPGGEQYF	TGTGCCAGCAGCCCCTGCCTAGGGCTACCAGGGGGGGAGCAGTACTTC
TRBV10-2	.	TRBJ1-5	.	CASSETEANQPQHF	TGCGCCAGCAGTGAGACAGAAGCCAATCAGCCCCAGCATTTT